Presented here are 18 T cell receptor beta chains from one specimen sequenced in a study of T cells after yellow fever vaccination. TCRdb re-derived calls from the 5' RACE reads in MiXCR, one entry per CDR3 protein. Of some 300,000 distinct CDR3 sequences in the sample, roughly 9% are singletons; the top ten hold approximately 3.3%. Sequenced material: CD4+ T cells sorted from PBMCs, taken 5 days after the yellow fever booster vaccination. These TCRs come from a young man who received the YFV17D yellow fever vaccine.

The count of this clonotype is one. A much bigger clone sits one base away, suggesting this may be a read error. The chain couples TRBV7-9 to TRBJ2-7; 7 bases line up with TRBD2. There are 15 residues in the CDR3. CDR1 and CDR2 from the germline V gene are SEHNR and FQNEAQ (reference sequence). The CDR3 bases are TGTGCCAGCAGCTCCGAGCTAGCGGACCACTACGAGAAGTACTTC. Translated: CASSSELADHYEKYF. Based on the CDR3 plus reference TRBV7-9 and TRBJ2-7, the full variable domain is DTGVSQNPRHKITKRGQNVTFRCDPISEHNRLYWYRQTLGQGPEFLTYFQNEAQLEKSRLLSDRFSAERPKGSFSTLEIQRTEQGDSAMYLCASSSELADHYEKYFGPGTRLTVT.

This clonotype was detected a few times. V and J are TRBV4-1 and TRBJ2-5; D is unclear. This CDR3 is 13 amino acids long. V lost 10 bases to trimming and J lost 1 base, with 13 bases between them. Per the germline V gene, CDR1 is MGHRA and CDR2 is YSYEKL. In DNA, the CDR3 is TGCGCCACCGCCCGGGCTACCCAAGAGACCCAGTACTTC. Its protein product is CATARATQETQYF.

The genes are TRBV3-1 and TRBJ1-5; D unclear. Germline CDR1 is LGHDT and CDR2 is YNNKEL (reference sequence). V lost 0 bases and J 2 bases, leaving 8 bases between the germline ends. The CDR3 covers 15 residues. As DNA, the CDR3 is TGTGCCAGCAGCCAAGAGAGTAGTGGCAATCAGCCCCAGCATTTT. Its translation is CASSQESSGNQPQHF.

This clonotype was picked up many times. The chain links TRBV12-3 or TRBV12-4 to TRBJ1-5; no reliable D call. The CDR3 totals 12 residues. V was cut by 3 bases and J by 3 bases, with 3 bases left in between. The CDR3 reads CASSFDNQPQHF. The CDR3 coding sequence is TGTGCCAGCAGTTTCGACAATCAGCCCCAGCATTTT.

The rearrangement uses TRBV6-7 and TRBJ2-3; D remains ambiguous. TRBV6-7 is classed as an ORF, of uncertain function. V was cut by 8 bases and J by 0 bases, with 12 bases left in between. The CDR3 spans 14 residues. CDR3: CASVSAKSTDTQYF. CDR3 in DNA: TGTGCCAGCGTTTCAGCGAAAAGCACAGATACGCAGTATTTT.

This chain links TRBV4-3 with TRBJ1-4; no clear D. From germline, CDR1 is LGHNA and CDR2 YSLEER. CDR3 length: 15 amino acids. Trimming removed 3 bases at V and 6 bases at J, with 14 bases between. CDR3 residues: CASSQGIRTDEKLFF. The DNA of the CDR3 is TGCGCCAGCAGCCAGGGTATACGGACGGATGAAAAACTGTTTTTT.

This clonotype came up a few times. V gene TRBV4-1 combines with J gene TRBJ1-5, with D unclear. CDR3 length: 17 amino acids. The germline V gene has CDR1 MGHRA and CDR2 YSYEKL. Trimming pared 1 base from V and 4 bases from J, leaving 17 bases between. For the CDR3, the DNA is TGCGCCAGCAGCCAAGGCACGTTTGGACCTCCAAATCAGCCCCAGCATTTT. Translating gives CASSQGTFGPPNQPQHF.

V is TRBV20-1 and J is TRBJ1-1; D call uncertain. This CDR3 has 13 amino acids. In germline, CDR1 is DFQATT, CDR2 SNEGSKA (reference sequence). V lost 3 bases and J 1 base, leaving 9 bases between the germline ends. CDR3 loop: CSASWQRNTEAFF. CDR3 in DNA: TGCAGTGCTAGTTGGCAACGGAACACTGAAGCTTTCTTT.

This chain uses TRBV24-1 with TRBJ1-2; weak D call: TRBD1 (6 bases). CDR1 KGHDR and CDR2 SFDVKD come from the germline V gene. V was shortened by 11 bases and J by 5 bases, with 11 bases between the two germline ends. The length of the CDR3 is 11 residues. This CDR3 reads CAIRTGYGYTF. The CDR3 DNA reads TGTGCCATCCGAACAGGGTATGGCTACACCTTC.

V usage is TRBV20-1 and J usage is TRBJ1-4; D remains unclear. Per the germline V gene, CDR1 is DFQATT and CDR2 is SNEGSKA (reference sequence). V lost 5 bases to trimming and J lost 6 bases, with 13 bases between them. The CDR3 covers 13 residues. The CDR3 DNA reads as TGCAGTGCTGCCCTGGGGAGTGATGAAAAACTGTTTTTT. Amino acid sequence: CSAALGSDEKLFF.

This clonotype was counted a few times. The chain uses TRBV7-2 and TRBJ1-2; D might be TRBD1 (6 bases). V dropped 5 bases and J dropped 4 bases, with 23 bases sitting between them. The germline V gene encodes CDR1 SGHTA and CDR2 FQGNSA. The CDR3 sequence is 17 residues long. The CDR3 loop reads CASSRGSVGAGGYGYTF. Here the CDR3 DNA reads TGTGCCAGCAGCCGGGGGTCAGTGGGGGCCGGTGGCTATGGCTACACCTTC.

The V and J genes are TRBV19 and TRBJ2-2, with D possibly matching TRBD1 (5 bases). The V and J ends lost 6 bases and 7 bases respectively, with 12 bases between them. The CDR3 runs to 13 residues. Germline CDR1 LNHDA, CDR2 SQIVND (reference sequence). The CDR3 region has the DNA TGTGCCAGTAGCCCCATCGACAGCGGGGAGCTGTTTTTT. Protein: CASSPIDSGELFF.

This clonotype appeared many times. V usage is TRBV3-1 and J usage is TRBJ2-5; no definite D call. V was clipped by 1 base and J by 5 bases, with 8 bases between them. The CDR3 is 13 amino acids. In germline, CDR1 is LGHDT, CDR2 YNNKEL (reference sequence). The CDR3 sequence is CASSQGSRETQYF. In DNA form, the CDR3 reads TGTGCCAGCAGCCAAGGATCAAGGGAGACCCAGTACTTC.

This clonotype was seen a few times. The V gene is TRBV7-2, the J gene TRBJ2-3; 8 bases align to TRBD2. The CDR3 spans 16 residues. Germline CDR1 and CDR2: SGHTA and FQGNSA. V shed 1 base, J shed 6 bases, and the junction held 9 bases outside the gene matches. The CDR3 region has the DNA TGTGCCAGCAGCTTAGTCCCCGGGGGGGTGCGGGATACGCAGTATTTT. Translation gives CASSLVPGGVRDTQYF.

The chain employs TRBV20-1 and TRBJ1-6; maybe TRBD1 (5 bases). Germline V gene sequence: CDR1 DFQATT, CDR2 SNEGSKA (reference sequence). The CDR3 sequence is 14 residues long. V was trimmed by 3 bases and J by 5 bases, leaving 11 bases between them. The CDR3 is CSARKGHNNSPLHF. The CDR3 bases are TGCAGTGCTAGGAAAGGACACAATAATTCACCCCTCCACTTT.

This clonotype was observed many times. The rearrangement joins TRBV7-9 to TRBJ2-3; 13 nucleotides line up with TRBD2. CDR3 length: 16 residues. V lost 4 bases, J lost 2 bases, and 3 bases stayed unmatched. CDR1 and CDR2 (germline): SEHNR, FQNEAQ (reference sequence). CDR3 amino acids: CASSSTSGGATDTQYF. DNA of the CDR3: TGTGCCAGCAGCTCAACTAGCGGGGGGGCCACAGATACGCAGTATTTT. Looking up the rest from reference TRBV7-9 and TRBJ2-3 gives the full variable domain: DTGVSQNPRHKITKRGQNVTFRCDPISEHNRLYWYRQTLGQGPEFLTYFQNEAQLEKSRLLSDRFSAERPKGSFSTLEIQRTEQGDSAMYLCASSSTSGGATDTQYFGPGTRLTVL.

In its sample, this clonotype was seen many times. The chain has TRBV6-2 or TRBV6-3 and TRBJ2-7, with TRBD1 matching over 8 bases. The ends lost 6 bases at V and 1 base at J; junction bases unmatched: 5. Germline values: CDR1 MNHEY, CDR2 SVGEGT. The CDR3 is made up of 14 amino acids. Written as DNA, the CDR3 is TGTGCCAGCAGGACGACAGGGGTATCCTACGAGCAGTACTTC. This encodes CASRTTGVSYEQYF.

This clonotype was detected ten times or more. V gene TRBV7-2 combines with J gene TRBJ1-2; a weak D match, TRBD1 (6 bases). V was shortened by 4 bases and J by 5 bases, with 11 bases between the two germline ends. This CDR3 has 13 residues. Looked up from germline, CDR1 is SGHTA and CDR2 is FQGNSA. CDR3 nucleotides: TGTGCCAGCAGCTGGGGGGCAGGGTATGGCTACACCTTC. Its protein product is CASSWGAGYGYTF.